This TCR beta chain is from a study of PD-1 blockade in classical Hodgkin lymphoma. Study-level results: Baseline diversity was lower in partial responders and progressors than complete responders. Diminished baseline TCR diversity has been reported in newly diagnosed patients relative to healthy donors. The repertoire differences lack a defined cause, possibly disease activity or prior therapy.

In the case of this clone: The target antigen is unknown.

TCRdb's table, derived via immunoSEQ multiplex PCR, lists solely in-frame clones and lacks some. Here the sample spans 130,000 to 150,000 clones, around 84% being singletons. The germline CDR1 and CDR2 sequences are MNHEY and SVGAGI. CDR3 length: 15 residues. V lost 1 base, J lost 3 bases, and 4 bases stayed unmatched. Each patient relapsed following autologous stem cell transplantation, and prior brentuximab vedotin exposure differed. The sample here was peripheral blood mononuclear cells (PBMCs), taken before the second cycle of nivolumab. The source is a human donor with classical Hodgkin lymphoma. The V gene is TRBV6-5, the J gene TRBJ1-1; 8 bases agree with TRBD1. For the CDR3, the DNA is TGTGCCAGCAGTTACTTGGACAGGGACGACACTGAAGCTTTCTTT. The encoded protein is CASSYLDRDDTEAFF.